The 26 T cell receptor beta chains below were found in one sample sequenced in a study of blood T cells in healthy people across ages. The second PCR ran roughly 7 to 12 cycles with a sample-barcoded 5' primer and J-beta primers. MiXCR was run by TCRdb on the 5' RACE reads, yielding one entry per CDR3 protein. The table shows about 800,000 distinct CDR3 sequences, with 25% occurring only once. A further study also used this sample, focusing on T cells of mothers and their children.

Sequenced sample: blood. All receptors derive from a boy aged 5-17 years in good health.

This clonotype was counted only a few times. The chain combines TRBV4-1 with TRBJ2-7; 12 positions agree with TRBD2. Germline V gives CDR1 MGHRA, CDR2 YSYEKL. The CDR3 length is 16 residues. The V segment lost 4 bases and the J segment 3 bases; nucleotides outside the gene matches: 7. The CDR3: CASSPSLTSGSYEQYF. The CDR3 bases are TGCGCCAGCAGCCCCTCCTTGACTAGCGGGAGCTACGAGCAGTACTTC.

This clonotype has more than one count but fewer than ten. The V call is TRBV6-5, the J call TRBJ1-1, with D unresolved. This CDR3 has 13 amino acids. The ends were cut back, 6 bases at V and 0 bases at J, with 8 bases in the middle. The germline CDR1 and CDR2 sequences are MNHEY and SVGAGI. This CDR3 is CASSLNMNTEAFF. In DNA form, the CDR3 reads TGTGCCAGCAGCCTCAATATGAACACTGAAGCTTTCTTT.

A note on this clonotype: Sequence at one end of the junction differs from germline and may be a read error. The V and J genes are TRBV2 and TRBJ2-1, with 8 bases fitting TRBD2. There are 14 residues in the CDR3. Germline V gives CDR1 SNHLY, CDR2 FYNNEI. CDR3 sequence (DNA): TGTGTCAGCAGATCCAGCGGGAGAGGGGATGAGCAGTTCTTC. It encodes CVSRSSGRGDEQFF.

Only a few counts were recorded for this clonotype. CDR3 loop: CASSPRQGPGSYEQYF. The CDR3 DNA reads TGTGCCAGCAGCCCGCGACAGGGTCCTGGTTCCTACGAGCAGTACTTC. The rearrangement joins TRBV4-2 to TRBJ2-7, with 7 bases lining up with TRBD1. The trim removed 4 bases at V and 1 base at J, leaving 10 bases unmatched. CDR3 length equals 16 residues. From germline, CDR1 is LGHNA and CDR2 YNFKEQ.

CDR3 amino acids: CASSPSGISSYEQYF. The CDR3 nucleotides are TGTGCCAGCAGCCCCTCTGGGATCAGCTCCTACGAGCAGTACTTC. The rearrangement links TRBV27 to TRBJ2-7; no clear D gene. Trimming pared 6 bases from V and 0 bases from J, leaving 15 bases between. This CDR3 has 15 amino acids. Per the germline V gene, CDR1 is MNHEY and CDR2 is SMNVEV (reference sequence).

The rearrangement joins TRBV4-1 to TRBJ2-1; TRBD1 aligns across 8 bases. The J call may be incorrect, as the DNA end agrees better with TRBJ2-5. Germline V CDR1 and CDR2: MGHRA, YSYEKL. CDR3 size: 14 residues. This CDR3 reads CASSVQTGVETQYF. As DNA, the CDR3 is TGCGCCAGCAGCGTCCAGACAGGGGTTGAGACCCAGTACTTC.

This clonotype was seen a handful of times. The V call is TRBV28, the J call TRBJ2-5; 8 bases align to TRBD1. The CDR3 covers 16 residues. Trimming took 6 bases from V and 5 from J; bases not matched to a gene: 14. Germline V gene sequence: CDR1 MDHEN, CDR2 SYDVKM. The CDR3 here is CASRSLQDRAAETQYF. CDR3 in DNA: TGTGCCAGCAGATCTCTTCAGGACAGGGCTGCGGAGACCCAGTACTTC.

Concerning this clonotype itself: Sequence at one end of the junction differs from germline and may be a read error. V and J are TRBV30 and TRBJ1-5; 12 bases align to TRBD1. The CDR3 runs 15 residues. CDR1 is GTSNPN and CDR2 is SVGIG in the germline V gene (reference sequence). This CDR3 is CAWSIGTGGKQPQHF. Here the CDR3 DNA reads TGTGCCTGGAGTATCGGGACAGGGGGCAAACAGCCCCAGCATTTT.

The chain recombines TRBV6-1 with TRBJ2-3; perhaps TRBD1 as D (5 bases). Germline V lookup: CDR1 MNHNS, CDR2 SASEGT. V dropped 4 bases and J dropped 3 bases, with 20 bases sitting between them. The CDR3 has 17 residues. In DNA form, the CDR3 reads TGTGCCAGCAGTGGGAGCTTGGGTGGCAGGGTGACAGATACGCAGTATTTT. Translated: CASSGSLGGRVTDTQYF.

The chain combines TRBV25-1 with TRBJ1-2; D gene uncertain. Germline V gene sequence: CDR1 MGHDK, CDR2 SYGVNS. The CDR3 is 12 residues long. V lost 6 bases to trimming and J lost 6 bases, with 11 bases between them. This CDR3 reads CASSGLVDGYTF. The CDR3 bases are TGTGCCAGCAGCGGTCTCGTGGATGGCTACACCTTC.

This clonotype has just a few counts. V and J are TRBV29-1 and TRBJ1-5; D is unresolved. The V gene lost 2 bases and the J gene lost 7 bases, with 12 bases spanning the gap. Germline V gene data show CDR1 as SQVTM and CDR2 as ANQGSEA. The CDR3 totals 13 residues. The CDR3 DNA reads as TGCAGCGTTGAAAGGGTGGGCCGCCAGCCCCAGCATTTT. Translating it yields CSVERVGRQPQHF.

For the CDR3, the DNA is TGTGCCAGCAGTTTCAGGGGTGGGGCCTATGGCTACACCTTC. It is translated as CASSFRGGAYGYTF. The gene calls are TRBV28 and TRBJ1-2, with D perhaps matching TRBD1 (6 bases). V lost 3 bases, J lost 4 bases, and 12 bases lay in between. CDR3 size: 14 residues. The V gene's germline CDR1 is MDHEN and CDR2 SYDVKM.

This clonotype turned up a few times. The chain employs TRBV30 and TRBJ1-1; maybe TRBD1 (6 bases). The ends were cut back, 3 bases at V and 11 bases at J, with 13 bases in the middle. CDR3 length: 11 residues. Germline V gene sequence: CDR1 GTSNPN, CDR2 SVGIG (reference sequence). This chain's CDR3 is CAWRQGAGAFF. Here the CDR3 DNA reads TGTGCCTGGAGACAGGGCGCGGGGGCTTTCTTT.

This clonotype was seen more than once but under ten times. The CDR3 DNA is TGTGCCAGTAGTATCCTGACGGGGGACTATGGCTACACCTTC. Its protein product is CASSILTGDYGYTF. This chain uses TRBV19 with TRBJ1-2; D is perhaps TRBD1 (5 bases). The germline V gene encodes CDR1 LNHDA and CDR2 SQIVND (reference sequence). The CDR3 spans 14 residues. The V end was cut by 3 bases, the J end by 3 bases, with 11 bases between.

The gene calls are TRBV20-1 and TRBJ2-2; D perhaps matches TRBD2 (6 bases). Germline V gives CDR1 DFQATT, CDR2 SNEGSKA (reference sequence). Trimming took off 1 base at V and 2 bases at J, with 14 bases between the two ends. The length of the CDR3 is 16 residues. The CDR3 bases are TGCAGTGCTAGAGTCGGGGCGGGGTTAAACACCGGGGAGCTGTTTTTT. Translated: CSARVGAGLNTGELFF.

The J gene is TRBJ2-5, the V gene TRBV7-9; D gene ambiguous. The germline CDR1 and CDR2 sequences are SEHNR and FQNEAQ (reference sequence). Trimming removed 6 bases from V and 2 bases from J, with 16 bases in between. The CDR3 has 15 amino acids. CDR3 in amino acids: CASSRHESRQETQYF. In nucleotides, the CDR3 is TGTGCCAGCAGTCGTCACGAGAGCCGGCAAGAGACCCAGTACTTC.

A few counts support this clonotype. The V and J genes are TRBV6-1 and TRBJ1-6, with D unclear. Per the germline V gene, CDR1 is MNHNS and CDR2 is SASEGT. This CDR3 has 14 residues. Trimming removed 9 bases at V and 8 bases at J, with 17 bases between. Here the CDR3 DNA reads TGTGCCAGTAGGGAGTATATTGGGGATTCACCCCTCCACTTT. Protein: CASREYIGDSPLHF.

This clonotype was seen a few times. The V and J genes are TRBV20-1 and TRBJ2-1; the D call may be TRBD1 or TRBD2 (5 bases each). Trimming shortened V by 5 bases and J by 7 bases, and 15 bases separated the two germline ends. Germline lookup yields CDR1 DFQATT and CDR2 SNEGSKA (reference sequence). The CDR3 is 13 amino acids. For the CDR3, the DNA is TGCAGTGCTCTCCACGGGGACCAGAATGAGCAGTTCTTC. Protein: CSALHGDQNEQFF.

The J gene is TRBJ1-5, the V gene TRBV6-5; D is ambiguous. The CDR3 sequence is 13 residues long. Trimming pared 3 bases from V and 9 bases from J, leaving 12 bases between. Per germline, CDR1 MNHEY and CDR2 SVGAGI. This chain's CDR3 is CASSYGPNGPQHF. The CDR3 DNA follows: TGTGCCAGCAGTTATGGCCCAAATGGGCCCCAGCATTTT.

This CDR3 is CASSHTGGTEAFF. The CDR3 region has the DNA TGTGCCAGCAGCCACACAGGGGGCACTGAAGCTTTCTTT. V is TRBV3-1 and J is TRBJ1-1, with 8 bases that match TRBD1. The CDR3 spans 13 residues. CDR1 LGHDT and CDR2 YNNKEL come from the germline V gene (reference sequence). With 3 bases clipped from V and 4 bases from J, the junction kept 1 base outside the gene matches.

This clonotype was counted only a few times. V gene TRBV11-2 combines with J gene TRBJ1-3; D remains unclear. Trimming stripped 2 bases from V and 0 bases from J, with 8 bases between. The germline V gene has CDR1 SGHAT and CDR2 FQNNGV. The CDR3 totals 15 residues. The CDR3: CASSLYSNSGNTIYF. The CDR3 DNA sequence: TGTGCCAGCAGCTTATATTCTAACTCTGGAAACACCATATATTTT.

This clonotype has a handful of counts. The chain recombines TRBV4-3 with TRBJ1-2; weak D call: TRBD1 (5 bases). V lost 2 bases and J lost 5, with 15 bases in between. There are 15 residues in the CDR3. CDR1 is LGHNA, CDR2 YSLEER, per germline. The CDR3 bases are TGCGCCAGCAGCCAATTGTTAGGAGGGGAATATGGCTACACCTTC. This sequence encodes CASSQLLGGEYGYTF.

The V call is TRBV10-2, the J call TRBJ2-1; TRBD2 matches at 11 bases. Trimming removed 4 bases from V and 8 bases from J; junction bases left unmatched: 7. This CDR3 is built from 15 residues. Germline V gene data show CDR1 as WSHSY and CDR2 as SAAADI. The CDR3 is CASSGGSGGDYEQFF. The CDR3 DNA reads as TGCGCCAGCAGTGGGGGTAGCGGGGGGGACTATGAGCAGTTCTTC.

This rearrangement joins TRBV5-1 to TRBJ2-7; a possible D gene is TRBD1 (6 bases). Looked up from germline, CDR1 is SGHRS and CDR2 is YFSETQ. The CDR3 consists of 15 residues. V gave up 0 bases and J gave up 0 bases, with 10 bases separating them. Written as DNA, the CDR3 is TGCGCCAGCAGCTTGGGGACAGCCTACTCCTACGAGCAGTACTTC. The encoded protein is CASSLGTAYSYEQYF. Together with reference TRBV5-1 and TRBJ2-7, the CDR3 gives the full variable domain: KAGVTQTPRYLIKTRGQQVTLSCSPISGHRSVSWYQQTPGQGLQFLFEYFSETQRNKGNFPGRFSGRQFSNSRSEMNVSTLELGDSALYLCASSLGTAYSYEQYFGPGTRLTVT.

The chain carries TRBV20-1 and TRBJ2-1, with 8 bases aligning to TRBD2. The J call is uncertain, as TRBJ2-5 better fits the DNA end. Germline lookup yields CDR1 DFQATT and CDR2 SNEGSKA (reference sequence). The CDR3 totals 16 residues. The CDR3 region is CSARSSLGTRGKTQYF. DNA for the CDR3: TGCAGTGCTAGATCCTCCCTCGGGACTAGAGGAAAGACCCAGTACTTC.

This clonotype has only a few counts. The V gene is TRBV6-1, the J gene TRBJ2-7; 7 nucleotides line up with TRBD1. Trimming took 6 bases from V and 0 from J; bases not matched to a gene: 8. The CDR3 covers 15 residues. Germline CDR1 MNHNS, CDR2 SASEGT. The CDR3 spells CASRPEDRASYEQYF. The CDR3 DNA follows: TGTGCCAGCAGGCCTGAAGACAGGGCCTCCTACGAGCAGTACTTC.